These 18 T cell receptor beta chains were sequenced from one sample in a study of CD8 T cells in ankylosing spondylitis. For these receptors, no antigen is known. TCRdb re-called the 5' RACE reads with MiXCR, one entry per CDR3 protein. The sample records approximately 140,000 distinct CDR3 sequences, roughly 17% being singletons. Study results and limitations: Among TCR beta sequences, a motif of 7 to 9 highly homologous variants appeared characteristic of ankylosing spondylitis blood.

Sample: blood, either unsorted or a sorted T cell fraction (not recorded which). The receptors here all came from a male donor with ankylosing spondylitis.

This clonotype has just a few counts. The chain uses TRBV7-8 and TRBJ1-5; maybe TRBD1 (6 bases). V was shortened by 5 bases and J by 5 bases, with 10 bases between the two germline ends. This CDR3 has 13 amino acids. Germline values: CDR1 SGHVS, CDR2 FQNEAQ. Written as DNA, the CDR3 is TGTGCCAGCAGCGAGGACAGATATCAGCCCCAGCATTTT. Translation: CASSEDRYQPQHF.

The chain is built from TRBV4-3 and TRBJ2-1, with 7 positions matching TRBD2. Germline-derived CDR1 and CDR2 are LGHNA and YSLEER. With 0 bases clipped from V and 4 bases from J, the junction kept 9 bases outside the gene matches. This CDR3 spans 17 amino acids. CDR3 sequence: CASSQDRQGLLYNEQFF. DNA for the CDR3: TGCGCCAGCAGCCAAGATCGGCAGGGACTACTGTACAATGAGCAGTTCTTC.

This clonotype came up a few times. V gene TRBV28 combines with J gene TRBJ2-7, with D possibly matching TRBD1 (6 bases). V was pared by 1 base and J by 5 bases, with 18 bases between. CDR1 and CDR2 (germline): MDHEN, SYDVKM. The CDR3 runs 16 residues. Here the CDR3 DNA reads TGTGCCAGCAGTTTATCGGGACATAATATACTCCACGAGCAGTACTTC. This codes for CASSLSGHNILHEQYF.

The V call is TRBV11-2, the J call TRBJ2-5, with 10 bases fitting TRBD2. CDR1 is SGHAT and CDR2 is FQNNGV in the germline V gene. The CDR3 contains 17 residues. V lost 4 bases, J lost 1 base, and 9 bases stayed unmatched. The CDR3 loop reads CASSSWSAGGGQETQYF. In DNA, the CDR3 is TGTGCCAGCAGCTCCTGGTCAGCGGGAGGGGGCCAAGAGACCCAGTACTTC.

The gene calls are TRBV27 and TRBJ2-1; TRBD2 matches 7 bases. The CDR3 length is 14 residues. The V and J ends lost 5 bases and 3 bases, in that order; junction bases with no gene match: 4. Germline V gives CDR1 MNHEY, CDR2 SMNVEV (reference sequence). CDR3 bases: TGTGCCAGCAGTGGTCTAGCGGACTACAATGAGCAGTTCTTC. This codes for CASSGLADYNEQFF.

This clonotype was detected ten times or more. J is TRBJ2-1 and V is TRBV29-1; 10 positions agree with TRBD2. The CDR3 contains 15 residues. Trimming cost V 4 bases and J 3 bases; bases outside gene matches: 6. Germline assignment: CDR1 SQVTM and CDR2 ANQGSEA. DNA for the CDR3: TGCAGCGTTGTCGGACTAGCGGAGGACTACAATGAGCAGTTCTTC. Translated: CSVVGLAEDYNEQFF.

The V and J genes are TRBV10-3 and TRBJ2-1, with 9 positions matching TRBD2. Trimming at V came to 3 bases and at J to 6 bases, leaving 12 bases not matched to a gene. Germline CDR1 and CDR2: ENHRY and SYGVKD. The CDR3 extends over 17 amino acids. CDR3 amino acids: CAISDPIAGAGSNEQFF. DNA of the CDR3: TGTGCCATCAGTGACCCCATAGCGGGAGCGGGTAGCAATGAGCAGTTCTTC.

In this sample, this clonotype turned up a few times. The rearrangement joins TRBV2 to TRBJ2-2; 14 positions match TRBD2. Germline values: CDR1 SNHLY, CDR2 FYNNEI. V was clipped by 1 base and J by 5 bases; unmatched bases: 6. The CDR3 is made up of 18 amino acids. CDR3 amino acids: CASSEVPGTSGRTGELFF. CDR3 bases: TGTGCCAGCAGTGAAGTTCCAGGGACTAGCGGGAGAACCGGGGAGCTGTTTTTT.

This clonotype was detected a few times. Here the CDR3 reads CASSFGGIWNEQYF. DNA of the CDR3: TGTGCCAGCAGTTTTGGCGGGATTTGGAACGAGCAGTACTTC. The J gene is TRBJ2-7, the V gene TRBV6-5, with a weak D call TRBD2 (6 bases). Germline V gene lookup returns CDR1 MNHEY and CDR2 SVGAGI. The CDR3 is made up of 14 amino acids. V was clipped by 4 bases and J by 5 bases, with 15 bases between them.

This chain connects TRBV6-4 to TRBJ2-2; 12 bases align to TRBD2. The CDR3 covers 18 residues. With 6 bases clipped from V and 1 base from J, the junction kept 9 bases outside the gene matches. Germline V CDR1 and CDR2: MRHNA, SNTAGT. The CDR3 loop reads CASSGTSGSRVNTGELFF. The CDR3 DNA reads TGTGCCAGCAGCGGGACTAGCGGGTCCCGGGTGAACACCGGGGAGCTGTTTTTT.

The sample holds many counts of this clonotype. The J gene is TRBJ2-1, the V gene TRBV29-1; 15 positions agree with TRBD2. CDR3 size: 15 residues. V shed 4 bases and J 9 bases; nucleotides not matched to a gene: 7. Germline assignment: CDR1 SQVTM and CDR2 ANQGSEA. The CDR3 spells CSVARTSGRATEQFF. CDR3 bases: TGCAGCGTTGCACGGACTAGCGGGAGGGCCACTGAGCAGTTCTTC.

In this sample, this clonotype turned up many times. J is TRBJ2-3 and V is TRBV28; D may match TRBD1 or TRBD2 (5 bases each). Trimming shortened V by 8 bases and J by 4 bases, and 10 bases separated the two germline ends. The CDR3 runs to 12 residues. In germline, CDR1 is MDHEN, CDR2 SYDVKM. The CDR3, as DNA: TGTGCCAGCGGCCCGGGGCCAGATACGCAGTATTTT. It yields the protein CASGPGPDTQYF. The full variable domain, with the rest looked up from reference TRBV28 and TRBJ2-3, is DVKVTQSSRYLVKRTGEKVFLECVQDMDHENMFWYRQDPGLGLRLIYFSYDVKMKEKGDIPEGYSVSREKKERFSLILESASTNQTSMYLCASGPGPDTQYFGPGTRLTVL.

This chain links TRBV10-3 with TRBJ2-1; 14 bases are a match to TRBD2. The CDR3 extends over 19 amino acids. Trimming at V came to 10 bases and at J to 1 base, leaving 15 bases not matched to a gene. CDR1 ENHRY and CDR2 SYGVKD come from the germline V gene. The CDR3 loop reads CATGGDGTSGSWSYNEQFF. The DNA for the CDR3 is TGTGCCACCGGCGGCGACGGGACTAGCGGGAGTTGGTCCTACAATGAGCAGTTCTTC.

This clonotype was observed a few times. The chain is built from TRBV12-3 or TRBV12-4 and TRBJ2-7, with 10 bases fitting TRBD1. The CDR3 totals 15 residues. With 6 bases clipped from V and 2 bases from J, the junction kept 7 bases outside the gene matches. CDR3 in amino acids: CASSPTGTGAYEQYF. In nucleotides, the CDR3 is TGTGCCAGCAGCCCAACCGGGACAGGGGCCTACGAGCAGTACTTC.

This clonotype was picked up a small number of times. The chain uses TRBV5-6 and TRBJ2-1; 7 bases align to TRBD2. V shed 5 bases, J shed 2 bases, and the junction held 10 bases outside the gene matches. This CDR3 is built from 16 residues. Germline V CDR1 and CDR2: SGHDT, YYEEEE. The DNA for the CDR3 is TGTGCCAGCAGAGAACGGAGCGGGATTCCCTACAATGAGCAGTTCTTC. This translates into CASRERSGIPYNEQFF.

This clonotype was observed a few times. This chain joins TRBV12-3 or TRBV12-4 and TRBJ1-2; D gene ambiguous. The CDR3 runs to 13 residues. V lost 1 base, J lost 8 bases, and 11 bases lay in between. The CDR3 bases are TGTGCCAGCAGTTTAGTAAGGAGAATGGGCTACACCTTC. It yields the protein CASSLVRRMGYTF.

The DNA of the CDR3 is TGTGCCAGCAGCTTTGGGACAGGGCTCCATCAGCCCCAGCATTTT. Amino acid sequence: CASSFGTGLHQPQHF. V usage is TRBV5-6 and J usage is TRBJ1-5; 9 positions agree with TRBD1. Per the germline V gene, CDR1 is SGHDT and CDR2 is YYEEEE. J gave up 5 bases and V 2 bases, and 5 bases lay outside the gene matches. This CDR3 has 15 amino acids.

The J gene is TRBJ2-5, the V gene TRBV4-3, with TRBD2 matching over 8 bases. The germline CDR1 and CDR2 sequences are LGHNA and YSLEER. This CDR3 has 16 amino acids. V shed 2 bases, J shed 4 bases, and the junction held 9 bases outside the gene matches. CDR3: CASSQSSGSRGETQYF. As DNA, the CDR3 is TGCGCCAGCAGCCAATCCAGCGGGAGTCGTGGAGAGACCCAGTACTTC.